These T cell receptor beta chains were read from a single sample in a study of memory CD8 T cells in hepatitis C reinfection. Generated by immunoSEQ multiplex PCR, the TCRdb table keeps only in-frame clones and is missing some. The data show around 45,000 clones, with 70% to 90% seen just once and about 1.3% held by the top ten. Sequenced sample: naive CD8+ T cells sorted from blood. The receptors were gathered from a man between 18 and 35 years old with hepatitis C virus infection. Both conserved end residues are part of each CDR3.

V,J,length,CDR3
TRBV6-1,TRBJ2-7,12,CASSYGGAEQYF
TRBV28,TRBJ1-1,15,CASSFQGAGFTEAFF
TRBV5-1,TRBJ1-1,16,CASSLGFQGDDTEAFF
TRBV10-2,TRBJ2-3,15,CASGWSSGGTDTQYF
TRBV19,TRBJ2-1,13,CASGQGAHNEQFF
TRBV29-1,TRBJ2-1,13,CSVYGTGVNEQFF
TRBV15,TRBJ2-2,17,CATSRDLGGGATGELFF
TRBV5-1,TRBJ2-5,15,CASSLGGGFGETQYF
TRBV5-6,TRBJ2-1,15,CASSRLAESTNEQFF
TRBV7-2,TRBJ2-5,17,CASSLATRTGGLETQYF
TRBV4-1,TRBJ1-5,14,CASSPGYSNQPQHF
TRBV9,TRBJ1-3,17,CASSTRTGTDSGNTIYF
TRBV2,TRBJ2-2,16,CASSDIAGQNTGELFF
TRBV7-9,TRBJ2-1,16,CASSERTSGTYNEQFF
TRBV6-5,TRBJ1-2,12,CASSSSSYGYTF
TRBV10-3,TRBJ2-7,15,CAISDRDSLAYEQYF
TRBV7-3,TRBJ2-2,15,CASSSPGGGPGELFF
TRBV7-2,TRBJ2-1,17,CASSRNRRTSGSNEQFF
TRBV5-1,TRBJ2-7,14,CASSFRTADYEQYF
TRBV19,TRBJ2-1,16,CASSDYLAGGENEQFF
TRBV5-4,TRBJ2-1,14,CASSLRTSEIEQFF
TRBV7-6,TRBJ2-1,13,CASSSGDYNEQFF
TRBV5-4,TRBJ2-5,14,CASSLGTDGETQYF
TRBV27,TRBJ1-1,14,CASSPGEKRAEAFF
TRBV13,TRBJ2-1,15,CASSLRTSGSNEQFF
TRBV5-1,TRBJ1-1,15,CASSHLRVGNTEAFF
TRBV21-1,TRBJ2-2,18,CASSIPASGGANTGELFF
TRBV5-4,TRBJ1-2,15,CAGSTAGALGYGYTF
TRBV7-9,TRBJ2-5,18,CASSPPLAGGEYKETQYF
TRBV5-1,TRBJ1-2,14,CASSLWRGLYGYTF
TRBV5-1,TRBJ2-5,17,CASSLTASGGLEETQYF
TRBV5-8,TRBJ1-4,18,CASSYSGTGAPLNEKLFF
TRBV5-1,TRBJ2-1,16,CASSPGLAGGYNEQFF
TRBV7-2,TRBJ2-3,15,CASSSRLVGRDTQYF
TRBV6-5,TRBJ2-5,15,CASSSGEGGEETQYF
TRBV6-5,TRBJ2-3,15,CASSYSTQGADTQYF
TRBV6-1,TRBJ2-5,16,CASSDRGQVSAETQYF
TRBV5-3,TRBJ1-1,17,CARSPDSEQLMNTEAFF
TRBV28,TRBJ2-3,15,CASSLPDTYTDTQYF
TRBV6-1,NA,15,CASSEVGGAGYEQYF
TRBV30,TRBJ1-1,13,CAWSWARAAEAFF
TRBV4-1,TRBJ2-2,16,CASSQDYRGGSGELFF
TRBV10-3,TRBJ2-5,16,CAISESKYSGQETQYF
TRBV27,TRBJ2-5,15,CASSPRQDLQETQYF
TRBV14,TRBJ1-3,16,CASSSPRQFSGNTIYF
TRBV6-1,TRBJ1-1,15,CASSHLGQGVTEAFF
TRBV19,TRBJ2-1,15,CASSIFPGAGNEQFF